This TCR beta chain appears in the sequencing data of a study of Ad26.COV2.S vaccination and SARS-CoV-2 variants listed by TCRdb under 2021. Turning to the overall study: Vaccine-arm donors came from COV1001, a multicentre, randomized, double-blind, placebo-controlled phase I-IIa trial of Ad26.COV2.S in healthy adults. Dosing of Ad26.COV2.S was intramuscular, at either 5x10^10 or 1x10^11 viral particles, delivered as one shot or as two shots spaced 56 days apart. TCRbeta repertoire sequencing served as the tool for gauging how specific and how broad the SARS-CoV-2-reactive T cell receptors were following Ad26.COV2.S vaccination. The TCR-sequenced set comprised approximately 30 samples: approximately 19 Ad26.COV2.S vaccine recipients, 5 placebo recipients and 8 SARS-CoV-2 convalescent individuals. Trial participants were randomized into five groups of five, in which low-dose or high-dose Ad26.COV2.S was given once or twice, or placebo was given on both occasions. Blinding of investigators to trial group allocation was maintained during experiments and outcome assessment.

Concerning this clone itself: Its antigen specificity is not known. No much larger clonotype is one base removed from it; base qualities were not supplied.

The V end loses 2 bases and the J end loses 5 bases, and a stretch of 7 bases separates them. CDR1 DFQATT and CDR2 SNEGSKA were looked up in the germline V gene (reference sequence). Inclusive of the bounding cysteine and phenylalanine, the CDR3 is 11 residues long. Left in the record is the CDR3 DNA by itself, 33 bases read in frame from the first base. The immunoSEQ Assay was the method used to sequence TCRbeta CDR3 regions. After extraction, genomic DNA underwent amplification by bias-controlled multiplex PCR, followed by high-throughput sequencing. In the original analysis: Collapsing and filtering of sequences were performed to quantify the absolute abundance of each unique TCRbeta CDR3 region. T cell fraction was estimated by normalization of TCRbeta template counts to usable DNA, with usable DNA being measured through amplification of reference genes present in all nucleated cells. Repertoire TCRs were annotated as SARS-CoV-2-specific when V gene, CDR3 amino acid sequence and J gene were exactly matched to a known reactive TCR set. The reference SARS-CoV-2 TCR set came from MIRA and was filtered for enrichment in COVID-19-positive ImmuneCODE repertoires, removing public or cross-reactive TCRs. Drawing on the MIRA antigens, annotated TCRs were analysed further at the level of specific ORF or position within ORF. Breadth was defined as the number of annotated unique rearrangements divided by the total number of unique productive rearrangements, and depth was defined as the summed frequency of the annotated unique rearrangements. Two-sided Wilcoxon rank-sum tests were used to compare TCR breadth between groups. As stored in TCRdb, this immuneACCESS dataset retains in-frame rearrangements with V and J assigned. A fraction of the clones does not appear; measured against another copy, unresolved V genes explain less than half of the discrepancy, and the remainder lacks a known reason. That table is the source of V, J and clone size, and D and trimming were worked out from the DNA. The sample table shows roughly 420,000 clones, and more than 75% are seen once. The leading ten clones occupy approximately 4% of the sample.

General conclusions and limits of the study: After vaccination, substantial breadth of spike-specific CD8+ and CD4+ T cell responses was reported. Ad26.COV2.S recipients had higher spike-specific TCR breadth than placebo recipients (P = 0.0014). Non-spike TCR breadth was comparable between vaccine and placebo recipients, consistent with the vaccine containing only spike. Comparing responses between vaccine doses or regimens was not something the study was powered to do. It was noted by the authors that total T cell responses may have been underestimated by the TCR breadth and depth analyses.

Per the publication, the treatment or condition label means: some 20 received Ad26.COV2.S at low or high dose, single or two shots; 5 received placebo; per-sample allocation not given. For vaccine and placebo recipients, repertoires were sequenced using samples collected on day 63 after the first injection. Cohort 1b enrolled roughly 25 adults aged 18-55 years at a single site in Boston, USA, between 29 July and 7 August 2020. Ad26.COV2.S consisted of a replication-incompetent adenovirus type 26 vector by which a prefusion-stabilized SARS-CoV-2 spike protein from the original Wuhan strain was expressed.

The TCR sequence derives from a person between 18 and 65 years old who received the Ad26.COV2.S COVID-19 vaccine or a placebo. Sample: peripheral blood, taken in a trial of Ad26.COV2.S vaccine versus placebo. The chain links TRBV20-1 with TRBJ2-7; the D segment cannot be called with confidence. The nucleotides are TGCAGTGCTAGACCGTGGAACGAGCAGTACTTC. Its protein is CSARPWNEQYF.